This entry lists 30 T cell receptor beta chains sequenced from one sample in a study of cytomegalovirus exposure and HLA in healthy donors. PCR used 60 Vbeta primers and 13 Jbeta primers. Sequencing used immunoSEQ multiplex PCR; TCRdb keeps in-frame clones, though not all of them. The profile covers 90,000 to 140,000 clones, with under 80% appearing a single time and 6.5% to 9.5% taken by the ten largest. The sequenced sample consisted of PBMCs. Source of these receptors: a woman between 40 and 55 years old in good health and CMV-seropositive.

This rearrangement joins TRBV5-4 to TRBJ2-5, with D maybe TRBD1 (5 bases). This CDR3 contains 15 residues. Deletions cut 0 bases from V and 3 bases from J, with 12 bases between. Germline V gives CDR1 SGHNT, CDR2 YYREEE (reference sequence). The CDR3 DNA is TGTGCCAGCAGCTTGGCCTGGGGCGGCGAAGAGACCCAGTACTTC. It translates to CASSLAWGGEETQYF.

The genes are TRBV6-5 and TRBJ1-1; possible D gene TRBD1, 6 bases. This CDR3 spans 15 amino acids. Germline assignment: CDR1 MNHEY and CDR2 SVGAGI. Trimming removed 0 bases from V and 0 bases from J, with 8 bases in between. This CDR3 is CASSYSGAVNTEAFF. As DNA, the CDR3 is TGTGCCAGCAGTTACTCGGGGGCGGTGAACACTGAAGCTTTCTTT.

This chain uses TRBV5-4 with TRBJ1-3; D gene ambiguous. Trimming stripped 4 bases from V and 1 base from J, with 12 bases between. Germline CDR1 reads SGHNT; CDR2 reads YYREEE (reference sequence). The CDR3 has 15 amino acids. CDR3 bases: TGTGCCAGCAGCATGGCCCCCCCGTCTGGAAACACCATATATTTT. This gives the protein CASSMAPPSGNTIYF.

V usage is TRBV7-9 and J usage is TRBJ2-2; 7 bases fit TRBD2. The CDR3 spans 17 residues. J gave up 5 bases and V 5 bases, and 14 bases lay outside the gene matches. Per the germline V gene, CDR1 is SEHNR and CDR2 is FQNEAQ (reference sequence). CDR3 sequence reads: CASSIRVGGRKTGELFF. The CDR3 nucleotides are TGTGCCAGCAGCATCCGGGTTGGCGGGAGAAAGACCGGGGAGCTGTTTTTT.

This clone was observed a few times. The CDR3 coding sequence is TGTGCCATCAGTGTGACTAGCGGGAGAGGGCAGTTCTTC. Amino acids: CAISVTSGRGQFF. The chain combines TRBV10-3 with TRBJ2-1, with TRBD2 matching over 12 bases. Per germline, CDR1 ENHRY and CDR2 SYGVKD. With V trimmed by 4 bases and J by 12 bases, 4 bases remained unmatched. This CDR3 is built from 13 residues.

The chain links TRBV7-9 to TRBJ2-1, with D perhaps matching TRBD2 (5 bases). The V end was cut by 2 bases, the J end by 4 bases, with 12 bases between. The CDR3 is 15 amino acids. From germline, CDR1 is SEHNR and CDR2 FQNEAQ (reference sequence). The CDR3 nucleotides are TGTGCCAGCAGCTTACCTAGCTCCGATTACAATGAGCAGTTCTTC. Its protein product is CASSLPSSDYNEQFF.

About this clone itself: This specimen includes other DNA sequences encoding the same CDR3. This chain links TRBV28 with TRBJ2-5, with D maybe TRBD1 (6 bases). V lost 6 bases and J 5 bases, leaving 13 bases between the germline ends. Per germline, CDR1 MDHEN and CDR2 SYDVKM. The CDR3 spans 13 residues. The CDR3 here is CASRTGLWETQYF. As DNA, the CDR3 is TGTGCCAGCAGAACAGGGTTATGGGAGACCCAGTACTTC.

This rearrangement joins TRBV15 to TRBJ2-1; 10 nucleotides align to TRBD1. From germline, CDR1 is LNHNV and CDR2 YYDKDF (reference sequence). Trimming took 1 base from V and 9 from J; bases not matched to a gene: 9. There are 16 residues in the CDR3. CDR3 residues: CATSRVPGTGVIEQFF. In DNA, the CDR3 is TGTGCCACCAGCAGAGTCCCCGGGACAGGGGTTATTGAGCAGTTCTTC.

This clone was detected a few times. Within the sample, other DNA sequences also encode this same CDR3. This chain joins TRBV15 and TRBJ1-4; D is possibly TRBD1 (5 bases). CDR1 LNHNV and CDR2 YYDKDF come from the germline V gene (reference sequence). This CDR3 spans 15 amino acids. V was pared by 0 bases and J by 6 bases, with 11 bases between. CDR3 nucleotides: TGTGCCACCAGCAGAGATCGGGGGTGGGATGAAAAACTGTTTTTT. Its translation: CATSRDRGWDEKLFF.

The V gene is TRBV16, the J gene TRBJ1-2; TRBD1 might be the D (6 bases). The CDR3 consists of 13 residues. Trimming stripped 5 bases from V and 5 bases from J, with 12 bases between. The germline CDR1 and CDR2 sequences are KGHSY and FQNENV. The CDR3 DNA is TGTGCCAGCAGCGAACGGGACACATATGGCTACACCTTC. It codes for CASSERDTYGYTF.

This clone was detected only a few times. The rearrangement joins TRBV11-2 to TRBJ2-7, with TRBD2 matching 7 bases. The CDR3 length is 15 residues. V shed 5 bases, J shed 2 bases, and the junction held 9 bases outside the gene matches. CDR1 and CDR2 from the germline V gene are SGHAT and FQNNGV. CDR3 DNA sequence: TGTGCCAGCAGCGAGCCGTCGGGGAGGGCCTACGAGCAGTACTTC. Protein: CASSEPSGRAYEQYF.

Regarding this clone: The sample has other DNA sequences that encode this CDR3 too. The chain links TRBV28 to TRBJ2-7; 8 bases are shared with TRBD2. CDR3 length: 16 residues. V lost 1 base and J lost 3; bases outside the gene matches: 8. Germline V CDR1 and CDR2: MDHEN, SYDVKM. The CDR3 sequence is CASSLSRASGYYEQYF. The CDR3 DNA reads TGTGCCAGCAGTTTATCTCGGGCTAGCGGGTACTACGAGCAGTACTTC. Full variable domain (remainder filled in from reference TRBV28 and TRBJ2-7): DVKVTQSSRYLVKRTGEKVFLECVQDMDHENMFWYRQDPGLGLRLIYFSYDVKMKEKGDIPEGYSVSREKKERFSLILESASTNQTSMYLCASSLSRASGYYEQYFGPGTRLTVT.

This clone was recorded a few times. This chain joins TRBV4-1 and TRBJ2-2; D not certain. Looked up from germline, CDR1 is MGHRA and CDR2 is YSYEKL. V lost 0 bases and J 6 bases, leaving 5 bases between the germline ends. CDR3 length equals 13 residues. The CDR3 nucleotides are TGCGCCAGCAGCCAAGATCGGGCCGGGGAGCTGTTTTTT. Its protein is CASSQDRAGELFF.

This clone occurred a few times. The rearrangement uses TRBV5-8 and TRBJ1-4; maybe TRBD1 (5 bases). CDR1 and CDR2 from the germline V gene are SGHTS and YDEGEE. With 7 bases removed from V and 2 bases from J, the gap between germline ends came to 18 bases. The CDR3 runs to 16 residues. Here the CDR3 DNA reads TGTGCCAGCCAGCTTTTTGGGACTGGGACTAATGAAAAACTGTTTTTT. This gives the protein CASQLFGTGTNEKLFF. The full variable domain, with the rest looked up from reference TRBV5-8 and TRBJ1-4, is EAGVTQSPTHLIKTRGQQATLRCSPISGHTSVYWYQQALGLGLQFLLWYDEGEERNRGNFPPRFSGRQFPNYSSELNVNALELEDSALYLCASQLFGTGTNEKLFFGSGTQLSVL.

This clone turned up a few times. The chain employs TRBV5-1 and TRBJ2-7, with a possible D match to TRBD1 (6 bases). The length of the CDR3 is 13 residues. V lost 6 bases to trimming and J lost 6 bases, with 16 bases between them. Germline lookup yields CDR1 SGHRS and CDR2 YFSETQ. The CDR3 region is CASNTGTNGEQYF. The CDR3, as DNA: TGCGCCAGCAATACCGGGACAAACGGCGAGCAGTACTTC.

This clone was recorded only once. The gene calls are TRBV2 and TRBJ2-2, with 8 bases that match TRBD1. Trimming at V came to 3 bases and at J to 6 bases, leaving 6 bases not matched to a gene. The length of the CDR3 is 15 residues. The V gene's germline CDR1 is SNHLY and CDR2 FYNNEI. The DNA of the CDR3 is TGTGCCAGCAGTGACAGGACAGGGATGGCCGGGGAGCTGTTTTTT. It is translated as CASSDRTGMAGELFF.

This clone was picked up a small number of times. J is TRBJ1-1 and V is TRBV7-6; D perhaps matches TRBD1 (5 bases). V shed 1 base and J shed 5 bases, with 17 bases lying between them. This CDR3 spans 16 amino acids. Germline CDR1 is SGHVS and CDR2 is FNYEAQ. The CDR3 here is CASSLVSGGIRTEAFF. Written as DNA, the CDR3 is TGTGCCAGCAGCTTAGTATCGGGGGGTATTAGGACTGAAGCTTTCTTT.

The J gene is TRBJ2-7, the V gene TRBV27; a possible D gene is TRBD2 (5 bases). Germline V CDR1 and CDR2: MNHEY, SMNVEV (reference sequence). V was trimmed by 0 bases and J by 2 bases, leaving 11 bases between them. CDR3 size: 15 residues. In nucleotides, the CDR3 is TGTGCCAGCAGTTTATCGAGGGTTCGTGCCTACGAGCAGTACTTC. Protein product: CASSLSRVRAYEQYF.

In this sample, this clone turned up a few times. The chain joins TRBV6-5 to TRBJ2-1; 10 nucleotides agree with TRBD1. The germline gives CDR1 MNHEY, CDR2 SVGAGI. After removal of 5 bases from V and 15 bases from J, the junction contained 10 bases not matched to a gene. The CDR3 length is 13 residues. CDR3 nucleotide sequence: TGTGCCAGCAGTCCCCCGGACAGGGGGTCCGCGTTCTTC. It is translated as CASSPPDRGSAFF.

This sequence joins TRBV12-5 and TRBJ1-2; TRBD1 matches at 8 bases. The CDR3 has 14 amino acids. Germline CDR1 LGHNT, CDR2 FRNRAP. V dropped 1 base and J dropped 5; count of bases not matched to a gene: 3. CDR3 bases: TGTGCTAGTGGTTTGGGGACAGGGAGTTATGGCTACACCTTC. This gives the protein CASGLGTGSYGYTF.

The chain uses TRBV7-9 and TRBJ2-7, with 8 bases lining up with TRBD1. V gave up 0 bases and J gave up 5 bases; unmatched junction bases: 9. Germline CDR1 reads SEHNR; CDR2 reads FQNEAQ (reference sequence). The CDR3 spans 16 residues. In DNA form, the CDR3 reads TGTGCCAGCAGCTTAGCGCGAGGACAGGGAAGTAACGAGCAGTACTTC. Translation: CASSLARGQGSNEQYF.

This clone has only a few counts. CDR3: CSDFKGHQGTYGYTF. The CDR3 nucleotides read TGCAGCGATTTCAAGGGGCATCAGGGAACGTATGGCTACACCTTC. The chain employs TRBV29-1 and TRBJ1-2; a weak D match, TRBD1 (5 bases). This CDR3 has 15 amino acids. Looked up from germline, CDR1 is SQVTM and CDR2 is ANQGSEA. Trimming removed 7 bases at V and 5 bases at J, with 23 bases between.

The chain recombines TRBV29-1 with TRBJ2-3, with D perhaps matching TRBD1 (6 bases). CDR3 length equals 15 residues. CDR1 is SQVTM, CDR2 ANQGSEA, per germline. V was clipped by 2 bases and J by 5 bases, with 17 bases between them. In DNA, the CDR3 is TGCAGCGTTGAATGGGTGGCAGGGGCCGTAGATACGCAGTATTTT. Its translation is CSVEWVAGAVDTQYF.

The rearrangement joins TRBV11-3 to TRBJ2-7; 12 bases line up with TRBD2. Germline CDR1 SGHNT, CDR2 YENEEA. This CDR3 has 20 residues. V gave up 5 bases and J gave up 1 base; unmatched junction bases: 18. CDR3 protein: CASSVIQWGTSGFESYEQYF. CDR3 nucleotide sequence: TGTGCCAGCAGCGTTATACAATGGGGGACTAGCGGGTTCGAATCCTACGAGCAGTACTTC.

This rearrangement joins TRBV2 to TRBJ2-2; 8 positions agree with TRBD2. Germline V gene data show CDR1 as SNHLY and CDR2 as FYNNEI. The CDR3 runs 15 residues. With V trimmed by 8 bases and J by 5 bases, 10 bases remained unmatched. The CDR3 DNA reads TGTGCCAGCCGGGGGGGCGGGGTAGATACCGGGGAGCTGTTTTTT. Translation: CASRGGGVDTGELFF.

The chain uses TRBV18 and TRBJ1-1; TRBD1 matches at 7 bases. Germline loops: CDR1 KGHSH, CDR2 LQKENI. V lost 1 base, J lost 3 bases, and 5 bases stayed unmatched. The CDR3 spans 15 residues. The CDR3 protein is CASSPRVRGDTEAFF. The CDR3 DNA sequence: TGTGCCAGCTCACCACGGGTCAGGGGGGACACTGAAGCTTTCTTT.

J is TRBJ2-1 and V is TRBV4-1; 11 nucleotides match TRBD2. V lost 4 bases and J lost 3; bases outside the gene matches: 11. The V gene's germline CDR1 is MGHRA and CDR2 YSYEKL. The CDR3 totals 18 residues. The chain's CDR3 is CASSLGTSGTSGYNEQFF. DNA of the CDR3: TGCGCCAGCAGCCTGGGGACATCCGGGACTAGCGGCTACAATGAGCAGTTCTTC.

Only a few counts were recorded for this clone. The chain has TRBV4-2 and TRBJ1-2; TRBD1 is a possible D gene (5 bases). V lost 1 base, J lost 4 bases, and 13 bases lay in between. Germline V gene data show CDR1 as LGHNA and CDR2 as YNFKEQ. CDR3 length: 15 residues. CDR3 in amino acids: CASSQAGGEGYGYTF. CDR3 DNA: TGTGCCAGCAGCCAAGCGGGGGGTGAAGGCTATGGCTACACCTTC.

The V call is TRBV15, the J call TRBJ1-6, with 7 bases matching TRBD1. V was pared by 3 bases and J by 7 bases, with 6 bases of the junction left unmatched. Germline CDR1 and CDR2: LNHNV and YYDKDF (reference sequence). The CDR3 spans 15 residues. The chain's CDR3 is CATSSPGTANSPLHF. The CDR3, as DNA: TGTGCCACCAGCAGCCCCGGGACAGCAAATTCACCCCTCCACTTT.

The rearrangement joins TRBV19 to TRBJ1-1, with no clear D. Germline lookup yields CDR1 LNHDA and CDR2 SQIVND (reference sequence). CDR3 length equals 13 residues. Trimming removed 10 bases from V and 5 bases from J, with 17 bases in between. Here the CDR3 reads CATANRDKTEAFF. DNA for the CDR3: TGTGCCACTGCGAATAGAGACAAGACTGAAGCTTTCTTT.